The present T cell receptor (beta chain) was sequenced within a study of blood T cells in healthy people across ages. About the research overall: About one barcoded beta molecule per two T cells came from capture by template switching. Findings of the study overall: Donors of long life had a larger count of naive CD4+ cells and greater diversity than aged donors.

Germline loops: CDR1 SNHLY, CDR2 FYNNEI. The V and J ends lost 3 bases and 7 bases, in that order; junction bases with no gene match: 4. The CDR3 is 15 amino acids. Points on this clonotype: Its antigen is as yet unknown.

Using a J-beta primer mix together with a sample-barcoded 5' primer, a second PCR was run for roughly 6 to 12 cycles. Each CDR3 protein gets one entry after TCRdb re-called the 5' RACE reads with MiXCR. In the table there are roughly 680,000 distinct CDR3 sequences, roughly 21% of which are singletons. Specimen: blood. The receptor was isolated from a man between 65 and 79 years old in good health. V and J are TRBV2 and TRBJ1-6; TRBD1 aligns across 9 bases. CDR3 nucleotides: TGTGCCAGCAGTGAGGCTACAGGGGGCAATTCACCCCTCCACTTT. Encoded protein: CASSEATGGNSPLHF.